This TCR beta chain was retrieved from a study of blood T cell repertoires in COVID-19. Authors' methods: The assay estimated nucleated cells by amplifying reference gene primers. Data came from immunoSEQ multiplex PCR; TCRdb stores just in-frame clones and leaves some out. Clone size and V and J calls were adopted from that table, with D and trimming inferred from the DNA. The table lists about 210,000 clones, around nine tenths of them singletons, with 1.5% in the top ten. This CDR3 has 14 residues. CDR1 is KGHSH, CDR2 LQKENI, per germline. J was trimmed by 4 bases and V by 2 bases; bases with no gene match: 2.

This clonotype originated in a man between 18 and 29 years old with active or convalescent COVID-19. The J gene is TRBJ1-5, the V gene TRBV18, with TRBD1 identical over 7 bases. The sequenced sample was peripheral blood. DNA of the CDR3: TGTGCCAGCTCACCAACGACAGGGAATCAGCCCCAGCATTTT. This sequence encodes CASSPTTGNQPQHF.